The 23 T cell receptor beta chains below all came from one sample that was sequenced in a study of cytomegalovirus exposure and HLA in healthy donors. Researchers ran the PCR with 60 Vbeta and 13 Jbeta primers. Measured with immunoSEQ multiplex PCR; TCRdb has only the in-frame clones, and not every one. The table shows 150,000 to 200,000 clones, with about 73% occurring only once. Sample: PBMCs. The origin of the receptors is a woman aged 40 to 50 in good health and CMV-seronegative.

The chain carries TRBV5-5 and TRBJ1-2; the D gene is possibly TRBD1 (6 bases). The CDR3 is 16 residues long. V was clipped by 3 bases and J by 8 bases, with 23 bases between them. CDR1 and CDR2 from the germline V gene are SGHKS and YYEKEE (reference sequence). The chain's CDR3 is CASSSTPGGAQGGYTF. The DNA for the CDR3 is TGTGCCAGCAGCTCAACCCCCGGGGGGGCGCAAGGCGGCTACACCTTC.

CDR3 in DNA: TGTGCCATCAGCAGACAGGGGGCGAGTTCACCCCTCCACTTT. It yields the protein CAISRQGASSPLHF. J is TRBJ1-6 and V is TRBV10-3; 10 positions agree with TRBD1. In germline, CDR1 is ENHRY, CDR2 SYGVKD. Losses at the gene ends were 6 bases for V and 9 bases for J; bases not matched to a gene: 5. This CDR3 has 14 residues.

The CDR3 sequence is CASSRRGTYNEQFF. The DNA of the CDR3 is TGTGCCAGCAGCCGGCGAGGGACCTACAATGAGCAGTTCTTC. This chain connects TRBV5-6 to TRBJ2-1; tentative D call: TRBD2 (5 bases). This CDR3 is 14 amino acids long. Per the germline V gene, CDR1 is SGHDT and CDR2 is YYEEEE. Trimming left V 4 bases short and J 2 bases short, with 10 bases between.

The rearrangement joins TRBV19 to TRBJ2-1; D not certain. The CDR3 has 13 residues. V gave up 1 base and J gave up 1 base, with 2 bases separating them. Germline V gene sequence: CDR1 LNHDA, CDR2 SQIVND (reference sequence). The CDR3 spells CASSIASYNEQFF. The DNA for the CDR3 is TGTGCCAGTAGTATAGCGTCCTACAATGAGCAGTTCTTC.

In regard to this clone: The junction departs from the called germline gene at one end, perhaps through a read error. Other DNA sequences in the same sample also yield this CDR3. V usage is TRBV28 and J usage is TRBJ1-4, with 7 positions matching TRBD1. The length of the CDR3 is 13 residues. Germline V lookup: CDR1 MDHEN, CDR2 SYDVKM. The CDR3 bases are TGCGCCAGCAGTGCCGACAGGGTCGAAAAACTGTTTTTT. Amino acids: CASSADRVEKLFF. The entire variable domain, with the rest obtained from reference TRBV28 and TRBJ1-4, is as follows: DVKVTQSSRYLVKRTGEKVFLECVQDMDHENMFWYRQDPGLGLRLIYFSYDVKMKEKGDIPEGYSVSREKKERFSLILESASTNQTSMYLCASSADRVEKLFFGSGTQLSVL.

Turning to this clone: The sample has other DNA sequences that encode this CDR3 too. The chain joins TRBV5-1 to TRBJ1-2, with D possibly matching TRBD1 (6 bases). Trimming shortened V by 7 bases and J by 5 bases, and 21 bases separated the two germline ends. Germline values: CDR1 SGHRS, CDR2 YFSETQ. This CDR3 region has 15 residues. The CDR3 region is CASGDPGGHYYGYTF. For the CDR3, the DNA is TGCGCCAGCGGGGACCCGGGGGGACATTATTATGGCTACACCTTC.

This clone was picked up one time. The rearrangement joins TRBV7-8 to TRBJ1-5; 7 bases map to TRBD1. This CDR3 has 16 residues. J gave up 2 bases and V 3 bases, and 7 bases lay outside the gene matches. The germline V gene encodes CDR1 SGHVS and CDR2 FQNEAQ. CDR3 nucleotides: TGTGCCAGCAGCTTCTTGGCTGACAGGGGCAATCAGCCCCAGCATTTT. Protein sequence: CASSFLADRGNQPQHF.

The chain is built from TRBV10-3 and TRBJ1-2; 10 bases match TRBD1. Germline V lookup: CDR1 ENHRY, CDR2 SYGVKD. This CDR3 region has 14 residues. V trimming: 6 bases; J trimming: 8 bases; junction bases outside the gene matches: 9. Here the CDR3 DNA reads TGTGCCATCAGGGACTCCGGGACAGGGGTCGGCTACACCTTC. Its translation: CAIRDSGTGVGYTF.

The chain carries TRBV5-4 and TRBJ2-5, with 15 nucleotides matching TRBD2. This CDR3 has 16 amino acids. V trimming: 6 bases; J trimming: 4 bases; junction bases outside the gene matches: 7. In germline, CDR1 is SGHNT, CDR2 YYREEE (reference sequence). The CDR3 here is CASKSGTSGGRETQYF. CDR3 nucleotide sequence: TGTGCCAGCAAGAGTGGGACTAGCGGGGGGAGAGAGACCCAGTACTTC.

This chain connects TRBV2 to TRBJ2-1, with a possible D match to TRBD2 (7 bases). This CDR3 has 16 amino acids. Trimming cost V 2 bases and J 9 bases, with 20 bases left between them. CDR1 is SNHLY and CDR2 is FYNNEI in the germline V gene. This chain's CDR3 is CASSEFEGGLSSEQFF. The CDR3 nucleotides are TGTGCCAGCAGTGAATTTGAGGGGGGGCTTTCCAGTGAGCAGTTCTTC.

The chain uses TRBV6-5 and TRBJ1-1, with D perhaps matching TRBD1 (6 bases). The CDR3 length is 15 residues. Trimming shortened V by 0 bases and J by 6 bases, and 14 bases separated the two germline ends. The germline V gene has CDR1 MNHEY and CDR2 SVGAGI. This CDR3 reads CASSYSGGGGAEAFF. DNA of the CDR3: TGTGCCAGCAGTTACTCGGGCGGGGGCGGGGCTGAAGCTTTCTTT.

This chain uses TRBV4-1 with TRBJ2-1, with TRBD2 matching 10 bases. Trimming removed 4 bases from V and 2 bases from J; junction bases left unmatched: 14. Germline V gives CDR1 MGHRA, CDR2 YSYEKL. CDR3 length: 19 residues. The CDR3: CASSPQWGPLAGAYNEQFF. The CDR3 bases are TGCGCCAGCAGCCCTCAGTGGGGGCCCCTAGCGGGGGCCTACAATGAGCAGTTCTTC.

This sequence joins TRBV6-1 and TRBJ2-2; a weak D match, TRBD1 (5 bases). Germline V CDR1 and CDR2: MNHNS, SASEGT. V dropped 6 bases and J dropped 6 bases, with 8 bases sitting between them. This CDR3 has 12 residues. CDR3 region: CASRSGSGELFF. CDR3 bases: TGTGCCAGCAGGTCAGGGTCCGGGGAGCTGTTTTTT.

The chain is built from TRBV6-1 and TRBJ1-1; D not certain. In germline, CDR1 is MNHNS, CDR2 SASEGT. This CDR3 region has 14 residues. The germline V and J ends were trimmed by 5 bases and 0 bases, with 10 bases remaining between them. The CDR3 coding sequence is TGTGCCAGCAGTCTAAGCTCTATGAACACTGAAGCTTTCTTT. Translation: CASSLSSMNTEAFF.

V gene TRBV28 combines with J gene TRBJ1-2; 8 nucleotides agree with TRBD1. Germline V gene lookup returns CDR1 MDHEN and CDR2 SYDVKM. The ends lost 6 bases at V and 8 bases at J; junction bases unmatched: 11. The CDR3 loop spans 14 amino acids. The chain's CDR3 is CASSTRQGSWGYTF. As DNA, the CDR3 is TGTGCCAGCAGCACCAGACAGGGGTCGTGGGGCTACACCTTC.

This rearrangement joins TRBV2 to TRBJ2-2, with a weak D call TRBD1 (5 bases). The V gene lost 6 bases and the J gene lost 5 bases, with 19 bases spanning the gap. The CDR3 has 16 residues. The V gene's germline CDR1 is SNHLY and CDR2 FYNNEI. The CDR3 protein is CASSPWGTVGTGELFF. The CDR3 DNA sequence: TGTGCCAGCAGCCCCTGGGGCACAGTGGGAACCGGGGAGCTGTTTTTT.

V is TRBV2 and J is TRBJ2-1; 13 bases match TRBD2. CDR1 is SNHLY and CDR2 is FYNNEI in the germline V gene. The CDR3 runs to 17 residues. After removal of 5 bases from V and 6 bases from J, the junction contained 10 bases not matched to a gene. The CDR3 sequence: CASSPTSGLAGFNEQFF. In DNA, the CDR3 is TGTGCCAGCAGTCCAACCTCGGGACTAGCGGGGTTCAATGAGCAGTTCTTC.

This clone was seen a few times. The CDR3 DNA is TGTGCCAGCAGCTGGGGGGGTACTCTGTTTTTT. Translating gives CASSWGGTLFF. The chain links TRBV5-4 to TRBJ1-4; a possible D gene is TRBD1 (5 bases). CDR1 and CDR2 from the germline V gene are SGHNT and YYREEE (reference sequence). The length of the CDR3 is 11 residues. Trimming pared 3 bases from V and 14 bases from J, leaving 11 bases between.

The chain is built from TRBV10-2 and TRBJ2-3, with D possibly being TRBD2 (6 bases). Looked up from germline, CDR1 is WSHSY and CDR2 is SAAADI. The V end lost 6 bases, the J end lost 9 bases, and 16 bases lay between the germline ends. This CDR3 is 13 amino acids long. CDR3 DNA: TGCGCCAGCAGCCCCAATCGACTAGGGACGCAGTATTTT. It specifies CASSPNRLGTQYF.

The J gene is TRBJ2-5, the V gene TRBV10-1; 12 nucleotides match TRBD2. V lost 3 bases, J lost 5 bases, and 7 bases stayed unmatched. The germline V gene encodes CDR1 WNHNN and CDR2 SYGVQD (reference sequence). There are 16 residues in the CDR3. The CDR3 bases are TGCGCCAGCAGTGAACCTAGCGGGGGGGCTGGTGAGACCCAGTACTTC. It encodes CASSEPSGGAGETQYF.

This sequence joins TRBV6-5 and TRBJ1-1; a weak D match, TRBD1 (6 bases). With 3 bases removed from V and 5 bases from J, the gap between germline ends came to 13 bases. The CDR3 loop spans 14 amino acids. CDR1 and CDR2 from the germline V gene are MNHEY and SVGAGI. The CDR3 DNA is TGTGCCAGCAGTTATGAGGCAGGGGTTACTGAAGCTTTCTTT. Translated: CASSYEAGVTEAFF.

The chain has TRBV7-9 and TRBJ2-3, with D perhaps TRBD1 (5 bases). The CDR3 has 15 residues. The germline V gene has CDR1 SEHNR and CDR2 FQNEAQ (reference sequence). V dropped 5 bases and J dropped 4 bases, with 16 bases sitting between them. The CDR3 DNA reads as TGTGCCAGCAGCCAAGGGGCAGGGCTCTCAGATACGCAGTATTTT. The encoded protein is CASSQGAGLSDTQYF. Full variable domain (missing parts from reference TRBV7-9 and TRBJ2-3): DTGVSQNPRHKITKRGQNVTFRCDPISEHNRLYWYRQTLGQGPEFLTYFQNEAQLEKSRLLSDRFSAERPKGSFSTLEIQRTEQGDSAMYLCASSQGAGLSDTQYFGPGTRLTVL.

Turning to this clone: It is unclear where the CDR3 begins or ends on the DNA, so no DNA is shown, and the CDR3 is as TCRdb lists it. Distinct nucleotide sequences in the sample also encode this CDR3. The chain carries TRBV28 and TRBJ1-6; the table gives TRBD1 as D, unverified against the DNA. In germline, CDR1 is MDHEN, CDR2 SYDVKM. The CDR3 numbers 12 amino acids, ends counted. The CDR3 sequence: CASSLFGTGAHF.